This is a list of T cell receptor beta chains from one sample in a study of metastatic and nonmetastatic thyroid tumors. TCRdb re-called clones via MiXCR from the PCR reads. The table has fewer than 40,000 clones, approximately 17% seen once; the top ten hold roughly 13%. Sequenced input: tumor tissue. The source of these receptors is a female donor with papillary thyroid cancer or a benign thyroid nodule (not recorded which). Some clones in this sample may be carry-over from other donors' samples. Both conserved end residues are part of each CDR3.

CASSLQGALNEQYF TRBJ2-7 TRBV5-1
CASSLPGGANSPLHF TRBJ1-6 TRBV5-4
CASSITHRDRGRVDTQYF TRBJ2-3 TRBV19
CASTKDISSSGYTF TRBJ1-2 TRBV6-1
CASSTGGGSEAFF TRBJ1-1 TRBV5-1
CASKSTSGGRRTDTQYF TRBJ2-3 TRBV2
CASSKRSGSGGTDTQYF TRBJ2-3 TRBV5-1
CASSSQGGGETQYF TRBJ2-5 TRBV5-1
CASRGGPNTGELFF TRBJ2-2 TRBV5-6
CASSLRLARTGELFF TRBJ2-2 TRBV7-2
CASSRPGTGVNSPLHF TRBJ1-6 TRBV4-2
CASSGGGFTDTQYF TRBJ2-3 TRBV6-1
CASSLLAGGFYEQYF TRBJ2-7 TRBV27
CASSEARLANLSYEQYF TRBJ2-7 TRBV6-1
CASSLEGTGAGTQYF TRBJ2-3 TRBV7-9
CASSLMPGPYEQYF TRBJ2-7 TRBV18
CASSMGRGQYNEQFF TRBJ2-1 TRBV19
CASSLEGGSSYNSPLHF TRBJ1-6 TRBV5-1
CSARASGTGSREQYF TRBJ2-7 TRBV20-1
CASSLTQRQETQYF TRBJ2-5 TRBV7-9
CASSPQVTTYEQYF TRBJ2-7 TRBV4-2
CAWSGWYEKLVF TRBJ1-4 TRBV30
CASSQDRGSDTQYF TRBJ2-3 TRBV5-1
CSPLRRGGEAFF TRBJ1-1 TRBV20-1
CASSSSSGAGEQYF TRBJ2-7 TRBV7-2
CASSLERAASGGRETQYF TRBJ2-5 TRBV11-2
CASSSHRDGGYGYTF TRBJ1-2 TRBV7-9
CASMGLAGITDTQYF TRBJ2-3 TRBV6-2/TRBV6-3
CATGIGEQYF TRBJ2-7 TRBV6-1
CSARDSSGMAGGDLFF TRBJ2-2 TRBV20-1
CASSTLPPSGGTQYF TRBJ2-3 TRBV12-3/TRBV12-4
CASSLPMTSYEQYF TRBJ2-7 TRBV7-8
CATSRDWGPGTSYEAFF TRBJ1-1 TRBV15
CASSPGHLRTDTQYF TRBJ2-3 TRBV10-2
CASSVWPPREQFF TRBJ2-1 TRBV5-4
CASSLYGAGEKLFF TRBJ1-4 TRBV7-8
CASTSGGEQFF TRBJ2-1 TRBV12-3/TRBV12-4
CASSGGRWPQHF TRBJ1-5 TRBV12-3/TRBV12-4
CASSPPTGQGGADTQYF TRBJ2-3 TRBV18
CASSPSRTSGGAPTDTQYF TRBJ2-3 TRBV5-1
CASVRLAGWQTTVELFF TRBJ2-2 TRBV6-1
CARTPGLGKIQYF TRBJ2-4 TRBV12-3/TRBV12-4
CASSEAGTGEQYF TRBJ2-7 TRBV6-1
CASSVPDSKSLLVSPLHF TRBJ1-6 TRBV9
CASSLDRPGTDTQYF TRBJ2-3 TRBV11-2
CASSQDRVRGDTQYF TRBJ2-3 TRBV4-3
CASSRQSGYNEQFF TRBJ2-1 TRBV6-4
CASSRHGITYNEQFF TRBJ2-1 TRBV27
CASSPGADYGYTF TRBJ1-2 TRBV11-2
CSARGGYRGIRSPLHF TRBJ1-6 TRBV20-1
CASNFGGQLNNEQFF TRBJ2-1 TRBV28
CASSPLGGRGGQKQYF TRBJ2-7 TRBV6-1